This TCR beta chain appears in the sequencing data of a study of beta chain features in type 1 diabetes. Study-level findings and limits: PCR might favor shorter templates, equally in patients and controls. Sequencing from cDNA could over-represent high-TCR-expressing cells.

The CDR3 loop spans 15 amino acids. The V end lost 7 bases, the J end lost 3 bases, and 16 bases lay between the germline ends. In germline, CDR1 is SNHLY, CDR2 FYNNEI. What was sequenced were expressed TCRB transcripts, since all of the isolated RNA had been reverse transcribed. Naive, central memory and regulatory T cell samples averaged about 3.5 million reads. Using immunoSEQ multiplex PCR, the repertoire was profiled, and TCRdb retains in-frame clones only, with some absent. Seen here are 25,000 or so clones, 60% to 80% observed once, and the top ten hold over 2%. In its sample, this clone was seen a few times. As yet, its antigen is unknown.

The TCR originated in a middle-aged woman in good health. This chain joins TRBV2 and TRBJ1-5; D might be TRBD1 (6 bases). Sequencing was carried out using Tregs from blood. The CDR3 loop is CASTTGIVANQPQHF. The CDR3 DNA reads TGTGCCAGCACGACAGGTATAGTGGCCAATCAGCCCCAGCATTTT.